The T cell receptor beta chain under discussion was sequenced for a study of PD-1 blockade in classical Hodgkin lymphoma. Overall study context: With a 2-week interval, patients received intravenous nivolumab at 3 mg/kg.

Every patient relapsed after autologous stem cell transplantation, and brentuximab vedotin exposure varied. Trimming pared 0 bases from V and 3 bases from J, leaving 7 bases between. The CDR3 covers 14 residues. Germline V gene lookup returns CDR1 SGHNT and CDR2 YYREEE (reference sequence). Sequencing was performed with immunoSEQ multiplex PCR; in TCRdb, only in-frame clones are kept and a portion is missing. The repertoire includes approximately 4,300 clones, roughly 67% of them detected once, and roughly a third sits in the top ten. This chain links TRBV5-4 with TRBJ2-1; D remains unclear. The sample consisted of peripheral blood mononuclear cells (PBMCs), taken at baseline. This clonotype originated in a human donor with classical Hodgkin lymphoma. CDR3 in amino acids: CASSLVGSYNEQFF. CDR3 coding DNA: TGTGCCAGCAGCTTGGTTGGAAGCTACAATGAGCAGTTCTTC.